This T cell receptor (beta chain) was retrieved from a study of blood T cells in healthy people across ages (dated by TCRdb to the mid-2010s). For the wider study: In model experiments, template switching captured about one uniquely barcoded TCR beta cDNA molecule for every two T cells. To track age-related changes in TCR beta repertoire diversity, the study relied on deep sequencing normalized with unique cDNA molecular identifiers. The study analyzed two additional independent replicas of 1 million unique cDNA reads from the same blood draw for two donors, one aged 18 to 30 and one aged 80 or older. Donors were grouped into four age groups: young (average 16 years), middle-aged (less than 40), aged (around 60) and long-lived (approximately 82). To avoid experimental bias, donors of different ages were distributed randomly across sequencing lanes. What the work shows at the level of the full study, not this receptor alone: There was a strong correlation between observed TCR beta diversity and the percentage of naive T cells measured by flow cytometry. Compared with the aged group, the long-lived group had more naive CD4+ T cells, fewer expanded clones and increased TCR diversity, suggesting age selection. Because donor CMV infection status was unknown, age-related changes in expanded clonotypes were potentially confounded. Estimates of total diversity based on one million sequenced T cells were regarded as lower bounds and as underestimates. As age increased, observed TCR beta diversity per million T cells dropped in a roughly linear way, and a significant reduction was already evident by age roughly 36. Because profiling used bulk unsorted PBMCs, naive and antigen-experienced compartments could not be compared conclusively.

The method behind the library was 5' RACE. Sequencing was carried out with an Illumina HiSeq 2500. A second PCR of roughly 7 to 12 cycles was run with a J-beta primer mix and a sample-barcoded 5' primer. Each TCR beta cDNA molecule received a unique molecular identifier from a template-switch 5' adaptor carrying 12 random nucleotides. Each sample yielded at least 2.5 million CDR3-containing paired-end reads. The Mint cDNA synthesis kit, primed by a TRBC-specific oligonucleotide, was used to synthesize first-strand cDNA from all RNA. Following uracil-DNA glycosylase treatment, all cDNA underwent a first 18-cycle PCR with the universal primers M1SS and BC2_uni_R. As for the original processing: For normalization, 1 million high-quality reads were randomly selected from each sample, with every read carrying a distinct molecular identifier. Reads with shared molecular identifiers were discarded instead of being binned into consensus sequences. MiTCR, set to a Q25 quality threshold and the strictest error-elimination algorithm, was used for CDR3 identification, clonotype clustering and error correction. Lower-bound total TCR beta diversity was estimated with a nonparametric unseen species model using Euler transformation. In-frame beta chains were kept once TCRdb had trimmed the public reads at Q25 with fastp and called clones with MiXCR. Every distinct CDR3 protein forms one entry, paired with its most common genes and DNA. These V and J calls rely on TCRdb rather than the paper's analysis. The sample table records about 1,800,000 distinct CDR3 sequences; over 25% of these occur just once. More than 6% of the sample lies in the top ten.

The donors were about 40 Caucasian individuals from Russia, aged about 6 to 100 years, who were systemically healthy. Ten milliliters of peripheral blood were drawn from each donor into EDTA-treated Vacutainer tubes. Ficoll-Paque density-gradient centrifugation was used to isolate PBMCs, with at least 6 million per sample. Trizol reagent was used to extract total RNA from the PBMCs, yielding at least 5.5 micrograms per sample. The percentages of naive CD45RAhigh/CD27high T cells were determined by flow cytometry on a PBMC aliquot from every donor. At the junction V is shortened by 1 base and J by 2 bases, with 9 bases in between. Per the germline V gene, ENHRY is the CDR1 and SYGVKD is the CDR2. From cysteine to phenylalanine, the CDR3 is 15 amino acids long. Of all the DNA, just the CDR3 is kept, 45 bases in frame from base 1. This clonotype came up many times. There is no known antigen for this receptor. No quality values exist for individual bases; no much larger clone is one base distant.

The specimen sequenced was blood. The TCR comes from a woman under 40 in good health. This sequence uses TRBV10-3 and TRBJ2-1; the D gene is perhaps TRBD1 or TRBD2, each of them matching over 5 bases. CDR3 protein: CAISEFGGAYNEQFF. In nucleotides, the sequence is TGTGCCATCAGTGAGTTTGGGGGAGCCTACAATGAGCAGTTCTTC.